Each of the 18 T cell receptor beta chains below was sequenced from the same sample in a study of cytomegalovirus exposure and HLA in healthy donors (dated by TCRdb to about 2017). Library construction relied on the immunoSEQ multiplex PCR assay. A mixture of 60 forward primers for TCR Vbeta segments and 13 reverse primers for TCR Jbeta segments was used in the multiplex PCR. The clones in this table, taken by TCRdb from immuneACCESS, are in-frame only. Not every clone is retained; where verified, under half of the shortfall comes from an unresolved V gene, and the cause of the rest is unknown. This sample has approximately 140,000 clones in its table, and 76% of those were observed once. The ten largest clones capture around 3.7% of the sample. The sequenced sample was PBMCs. Receptors originate from a man aged 18 to 29 in good health and CMV-seronegative.

The chain employs TRBV6-6 and TRBJ2-5, with 9 bases identical to TRBD1. The closer fit of TRBJ2-7 to the DNA end suggests the J call may be wrong. This CDR3 spans 13 amino acids. The germline CDR1 and CDR2 sequences are MNHNY and SVGAGI (reference sequence). CDR3 DNA: TGTGCCAGCAGCCCGACAGGGGGAGACGAGCAGTACTTC. This gives the protein CASSPTGGDEQYF.

The V and J genes are TRBV5-1 and TRBJ1-2; 9 bases align to TRBD1. From germline, CDR1 is SGHRS and CDR2 YFSETQ. J was trimmed by 2 bases and V by 3 bases; bases with no gene match: 2. CDR3 length: 14 residues. The CDR3 nucleotides read TGCGCCAGCAGCTGGGGGACAGGGAACTATGGCTACACCTTC. Its protein is CASSWGTGNYGYTF.

This clone was seen a handful of times. The chain uses TRBV5-1 and TRBJ1-1; maybe TRBD1 (5 bases). Trimming cost V 3 bases and J 0 bases, with 9 bases left between them. CDR3 size: 14 residues. Germline V lookup: CDR1 SGHRS, CDR2 YFSETQ. The CDR3 DNA is TGCGCCAGCAGCTGGGAGGGGCTGAACACTGAAGCTTTCTTT. Translation: CASSWEGLNTEAFF.

V usage is TRBV11-2 and J usage is TRBJ1-6; D not certain. The CDR3 runs 13 residues. V was shortened by 1 base and J by 6 bases, with 4 bases between the two germline ends. The germline V gene has CDR1 SGHAT and CDR2 FQNNGV. The CDR3 sequence: CASSLARNSPLHF. CDR3 coding DNA: TGTGCCAGCAGCTTAGCTCGTAATTCACCCCTCCACTTT.

The sample holds one count of this clone. The rearrangement links TRBV5-4 to TRBJ1-2, with a tentative D call TRBD1 (6 bases). The CDR3 has 14 residues. Trimming pared 1 base from V and 4 bases from J, leaving 11 bases between. Looked up from germline, CDR1 is SGHNT and CDR2 is YYREEE (reference sequence). In DNA, the CDR3 is TGTGCCAGCAGCTTGAGTCAGGGGTTCTATGGCTACACCTTC. It is translated as CASSLSQGFYGYTF. The variable domain in full, completed from reference TRBV5-4 and TRBJ1-2, reads ETGVTQSPTHLIKTRGQQVTLRCSSQSGHNTVSWYQQALGQGPQFIFQYYREEENGRGNFPPRFSGLQFPNYSSELNVNALELDDSALYLCASSLSQGFYGYTFGSGTRLTVV.

The rearrangement uses TRBV10-3 and TRBJ2-5; a weak D match, TRBD2 (5 bases). The V end lost 2 bases, the J end lost 1 base, and 14 bases lay between the germline ends. Germline V lookup: CDR1 ENHRY, CDR2 SYGVKD. The CDR3 length is 16 residues. The CDR3 DNA sequence: TGTGCCATCAGTGAGGGTCGGGGAAGGCTCCAAGAGACCCAGTACTTC. Protein sequence: CAISEGRGRLQETQYF.

The genes are TRBV19 and TRBJ1-4; 9 nucleotides line up with TRBD1. V lost 6 bases to trimming and J lost 0 bases; unmatched junction nucleotides: 14. The CDR3 runs 19 residues. Germline CDR1 reads LNHDA; CDR2 reads SQIVND (reference sequence). The CDR3 DNA sequence: TGTGCCAGTAGCCAATGGGGACCCGGGACAGGGCCAACTAATGAAAAACTGTTTTTT. Translation gives CASSQWGPGTGPTNEKLFF.

This chain connects TRBV4-1 to TRBJ1-3; D not resolved. V lost 0 bases and J lost 0, with 9 bases in between. The CDR3 is 16 amino acids. The germline gives CDR1 MGHRA, CDR2 YSYEKL. The CDR3 DNA reads TGCGCCAGCAGCCAAGATCCCTACAGCTCTGGAAACACCATATATTTT. Translated, it gives CASSQDPYSSGNTIYF.

V and J are TRBV5-4 and TRBJ2-3, with 8 bases matching TRBD1. Trimming at V came to 2 bases and at J to 3 bases, leaving 8 bases not matched to a gene. The CDR3 is 16 residues long. CDR1 and CDR2 from the germline V gene are SGHNT and YYREEE (reference sequence). The chain's CDR3 is CASSFRGPIGTDTQYF. The CDR3 DNA reads TGTGCCAGCAGCTTCAGGGGGCCGATTGGGACAGATACGCAGTATTTT.

The chain couples TRBV19 to TRBJ1-2; the match to TRBD1 covers 7 bases. The trim removed 7 bases at V and 4 bases at J, leaving 12 bases unmatched. This CDR3 comprises 15 residues. Per the germline V gene, CDR1 is LNHDA and CDR2 is SQIVND (reference sequence). CDR3: CASIARQGGSYGYTF. The CDR3 DNA reads TGTGCCAGTATCGCACGACAGGGTGGTAGCTATGGCTACACCTTC.

This chain links TRBV30 with TRBJ1-5; 7 bases agree with TRBD1. V shed 1 base and J 5 bases; nucleotides not matched to a gene: 5. The CDR3 is made up of 14 amino acids. Germline CDR1 is GTSNPN and CDR2 is SVGIG (reference sequence). The CDR3 DNA follows: TGTGCCTGGAGTGCCCCAGGGGGGTATCAGCCCCAGCATTTT. Encoded protein: CAWSAPGGYQPQHF. The variable domain in full, with the rest retrieved from reference TRBV30 and TRBJ1-5, is SQTIHQWPATLVQPVGSPLSLECTVEGTSNPNLYWYRQAAGRGLQLLFYSVGIGQISSEVPQNLSASRPQDRQFILSSKKLLLSDSGFYLCAWSAPGGYQPQHFGDGTRLSIL.

The V gene is TRBV6-1, the J gene TRBJ1-2; D is unresolved. The CDR3 spans 17 residues. Germline CDR1 reads MNHNS; CDR2 reads SASEGT. V lost 4 bases to trimming and J lost 5 bases, with 23 bases between them. This chain's CDR3 is CASSGPRGRTPPYGYTF. The CDR3 DNA reads as TGTGCCAGCAGTGGGCCCCGGGGAAGGACCCCCCCTTATGGCTACACCTTC.

The chain links TRBV18 to TRBJ1-3; the match to TRBD1 covers 8 bases. J gave up 0 bases and V 6 bases, and 7 bases lay outside the gene matches. Germline values: CDR1 KGHSH, CDR2 LQKENI. CDR3 length equals 16 residues. CDR3 amino acids: CASSTDRVYSGNTIYF. The CDR3 DNA reads as TGTGCCAGCTCGACGGACAGGGTTTACTCTGGAAACACCATATATTTT. Full variable domain (remainder filled in from reference TRBV18 and TRBJ1-3): NAGVMQNPRHLVRRRGQEARLRCSPMKGHSHVYWYRQLPEEGLKFMVYLQKENIIDESGMPKERFSAEFPKEGPSILRIQQVVRGDSAAYFCASSTDRVYSGNTIYFGEGSWLTVV.

The chain is built from TRBV6-5 and TRBJ2-5; 9 positions agree with TRBD1. The CDR3 totals 13 residues. The germline gives CDR1 MNHEY, CDR2 SVGAGI. With V trimmed by 6 bases and J by 4 bases, 3 bases remained unmatched. CDR3 nucleotides: TGTGCCAGCAGACTGGGACAGGGAGAGACCCAGTACTTC. Protein: CASRLGQGETQYF.

This clone was counted once. The gene calls are TRBV18 and TRBJ2-6; no definite D call. CDR1 is KGHSH and CDR2 is LQKENI in the germline V gene. Trimming cost V 0 bases and J 1 base, with 10 bases left between them. This CDR3 comprises 17 residues. The CDR3 sequence: CASSPPPFRSGANVLTF. In DNA, the CDR3 is TGTGCCAGCTCACCACCCCCTTTCCGTTCTGGGGCCAACGTCCTGACTTTC.

This clone has only a few counts. V is TRBV6-1 and J is TRBJ2-7; either TRBD1 or TRBD2 may supply D (6 bases each). This CDR3 is built from 15 residues. Per germline, CDR1 MNHNS and CDR2 SASEGT. CDR3 sequence reads: CATSEGGGGSYEQYV. The CDR3 coding sequence is TGTGCCACCAGTGAAGGTGGAGGGGGCTCCTACGAGCAGTACGTC.

This clone was recorded once. V usage is TRBV30 and J usage is TRBJ2-5, with no clear D. TRBJ2-7 explains the end of the DNA better; the J call may be wrong. CDR1 and CDR2 (germline): GTSNPN, SVGIG (reference sequence). The CDR3 has 11 amino acids. The DNA of the CDR3 is TGTGCCTGGAGTGGCCTGAGCGAGCAGTACTTC. Translation: CAWSGLSEQYF.

CDR3 loop: CASSQWDMQETQYF. DNA for the CDR3: TGTGCCAGCAGTCAGTGGGACATGCAAGAGACCCAGTACTTC. The chain joins TRBV6-5 to TRBJ2-5; tentative D call: TRBD1 (6 bases). Trimming pared 5 bases from V and 2 bases from J, leaving 12 bases between. Germline CDR1 and CDR2: MNHEY and SVGAGI. The CDR3 totals 14 residues.